Below are 22 T cell receptor beta chains sequenced from a single sample in a study of cytomegalovirus exposure and HLA in healthy donors. The PCR used 60 Vbeta and 13 Jbeta primers. Profiled with immunoSEQ multiplex PCR; TCRdb holds only in-frame clones, not every one. The sample consists of about 200,000 clones, roughly three quarters of them appearing once. The sample taken for sequencing was PBMCs. Receptors were obtained from a man aged 50-60 years in good health and CMV-seronegative.

CDR3 residues: CATSRDRLAAYEQYF. The CDR3 bases are TGTGCCACCAGCAGAGATCGACTAGCGGCCTACGAGCAGTACTTC. The V and J genes are TRBV15 and TRBJ2-7; TRBD2 aligns across 9 bases. Trimming cost V 0 bases and J 2 bases; bases outside gene matches: 2. The CDR3 consists of 15 residues. Germline loops: CDR1 LNHNV, CDR2 YYDKDF (reference sequence).

This clone was counted between two and nine times. V usage is TRBV5-1 and J usage is TRBJ2-5; 12 bases match TRBD2. The J call may be in error: the DNA end matches TRBJ2-7 better. Germline V gives CDR1 SGHRS, CDR2 YFSETQ. The CDR3 has 15 amino acids. CDR3 sequence (DNA): TGCGCCAGCAGCTTGGACGGGACTAGCGGGTACGAGCAGTACTTC. Translation gives CASSLDGTSGYEQYF.

The rearrangement links TRBV30 to TRBJ1-2; possibly TRBD1 for D (5 bases). The CDR3 loop spans 14 amino acids. Germline CDR1 is GTSNPN and CDR2 is SVGIG (reference sequence). Trimming removed 3 bases from V and 4 bases from J, with 15 bases in between. This CDR3 is CAWRGAENLYGYTF. Here the CDR3 DNA reads TGTGCCTGGAGAGGGGCTGAGAACCTCTATGGCTACACCTTC.

The rearrangement links TRBV7-6 to TRBJ1-2, with 8 bases identical to TRBD1. Trimming took 4 bases from V and 4 from J; bases not matched to a gene: 8. CDR3 length equals 15 residues. Germline CDR1 reads SGHVS; CDR2 reads FNYEAQ. The DNA of the CDR3 is TGTGCCAGCAGCTCCTCAGGGGGCGCGGGCTATGGCTACACCTTC. Translating it yields CASSSSGGAGYGYTF.

This chain uses TRBV5-1 with TRBJ1-2; D might be TRBD1 (5 bases). CDR3 length: 17 residues. Germline V gene sequence: CDR1 SGHRS, CDR2 YFSETQ. With 3 bases removed from V and 8 bases from J, the gap between germline ends came to 26 bases. The CDR3 coding sequence is TGCGCCAGCAGCTCCGAGCCTACGGGACTTCCTCTAAGGGGCTACACCTTC. Translated: CASSSEPTGLPLRGYTF.

The chain joins TRBV16 to TRBJ1-1; D is perhaps TRBD1 (6 bases). The germline V gene has CDR1 KGHSY and CDR2 FQNENV. The CDR3 has 18 amino acids. The V end lost 4 bases, the J end lost 5 bases, and 26 bases lay between the germline ends. The DNA of the CDR3 is TGTGCCAGCAGCCCTCATTCCGGGACAAAGGTAATATTTACTGAAGCTTTCTTT. Its protein product is CASSPHSGTKVIFTEAFF.

The chain combines TRBV11-2 with TRBJ1-1, with D possibly TRBD1 on 6 matching bases. Germline V gene lookup returns CDR1 SGHAT and CDR2 FQNNGV. V was trimmed by 5 bases and J by 11 bases, leaving 15 bases between them. The length of the CDR3 is 12 residues. CDR3 region: CASSAPGTSAFF. The DNA of the CDR3 is TGTGCCAGCAGCGCCCCCGGGACATCGGCTTTCTTT. Combining the CDR3 with reference TRBV11-2 and TRBJ1-1 gives the whole variable domain EAGVAQSPRYKIIEKRQSVAFWCNPISGHATLYWYQQILGQGPKLLIQFQNNGVVDDSQLPKDRFSAERLKGVDSTLKIQPAKLEDSAVYLCASSAPGTSAFFGQGTRLTVV.

The chain recombines TRBV19 with TRBJ2-1, with D tentatively TRBD2 (6 bases). Trimming took off 7 bases at V and 7 bases at J, with 14 bases between the two ends. Germline V CDR1 and CDR2: LNHDA, SQIVND (reference sequence). CDR3 length: 13 residues. The CDR3 nucleotides read TGTGCCAGTAAGAGGGGAGGAGAAAATGAGCAGTTCTTC. It codes for CASKRGGENEQFF.

This clone appeared once. The genes are TRBV6-1 and TRBJ2-1; D unresolved. Trimming took 7 bases from V and 8 from J, leaving 9 bases between them. Germline V CDR1 and CDR2: MNHNS, SASEGT. The CDR3 contains 11 residues. CDR3 DNA: TGTGCCAGCAAGGTGGGCGATGAGCAGTTCTTC. Protein product: CASKVGDEQFF.

This clone was seen a single time. The J gene is TRBJ1-2, the V gene TRBV28; 7 positions agree with TRBD1. V trimming: 8 bases; J trimming: 4 bases; junction bases outside the gene matches: 10. Germline V gene lookup returns CDR1 MDHEN and CDR2 SYDVKM. The CDR3 is 14 amino acids. This CDR3 is CASFSGQVAYGYTF. CDR3 coding DNA: TGTGCCAGCTTCTCTGGACAGGTGGCCTATGGCTACACCTTC.

The chain recombines TRBV6-5 with TRBJ2-1, with a weak D call TRBD1 (6 bases). This CDR3 contains 16 residues. The V gene's germline CDR1 is MNHEY and CDR2 SVGAGI. V was trimmed by 2 bases and J by 0 bases, leaving 11 bases between them. CDR3 in amino acids: CASSYLEDSSYNEQFF. The CDR3 DNA reads as TGTGCCAGCAGTTACCTGGAGGACAGCTCCTACAATGAGCAGTTCTTC.

V is TRBV2 and J is TRBJ2-1; 11 nucleotides match TRBD2. This CDR3 is 12 amino acids long. With V trimmed by 3 bases and J by 13 bases, 2 bases remained unmatched. The germline CDR1 and CDR2 sequences are SNHLY and FYNNEI. CDR3 amino acids: CASSELAGGQFF. The DNA of the CDR3 is TGTGCCAGCAGTGAGCTAGCGGGAGGTCAGTTCTTC. The entire variable domain, with the rest obtained from reference TRBV2 and TRBJ2-1, is as follows: EPEVTQTPSHQVTQMGQEVILRCVPISNHLYFYWYRQILGQKVEFLVSFYNNEISEKSEIFDDQFSVERPDGSNFTLKIRSTKLEDSAMYFCASSELAGGQFFGPGTRLTVL.

V usage is TRBV19 and J usage is TRBJ2-5, with a weak D call TRBD1 (6 bases). The J call may be faulty, since TRBJ2-7 better matches the DNA end. This CDR3 is built from 13 residues. The germline V gene has CDR1 LNHDA and CDR2 SQIVND (reference sequence). The CDR3 DNA follows: TGTGCCAGTAGTCCTCAGGGGAACTACGAGCAGTACTTC. This translates into CASSPQGNYEQYF.

The gene calls are TRBV30 and TRBJ2-7, with TRBD2 matching over 12 bases. Germline CDR1 GTSNPN, CDR2 SVGIG (reference sequence). V dropped 6 bases and J dropped 7; count of bases not matched to a gene: 10. The CDR3 runs 14 residues. The CDR3 sequence is CACRLAGASREQYF. CDR3 coding DNA: TGTGCCTGCCGACTAGCGGGAGCGTCGAGAGAGCAGTACTTC.

This chain uses TRBV18 with TRBJ1-3; perhaps TRBD1 as D (5 bases). The CDR3 is made up of 14 amino acids. Looked up from germline, CDR1 is KGHSH and CDR2 is LQKENI. V lost 3 bases and J 3 bases, leaving 9 bases between the germline ends. CDR3 protein: CASSPTDIGNTIYF. The CDR3 DNA reads as TGTGCCAGCTCACCGACAGACATTGGAAACACCATATATTTT.

This chain connects TRBV25-1 to TRBJ2-7; 10 nucleotides match TRBD1. CDR1 is MGHDK, CDR2 SYGVNS, per germline. The junction had 5 bases not matched to a gene; V was cut back by 7 bases and J by 2 bases. The length of the CDR3 is 14 residues. For the CDR3, the DNA is TGTGCCAGCAAATCCGGGACAGGGGCCTACGAGCAGTACTTC. As protein: CASKSGTGAYEQYF.

This chain joins TRBV29-1 and TRBJ2-7; 12 bases match TRBD2. The CDR3 length is 14 residues. Germline lookup yields CDR1 SQVTM and CDR2 ANQGSEA. V shed 6 bases and J 1 base; nucleotides not matched to a gene: 4. In DNA, the CDR3 is TGCAGCGTCGGGACTAGCGGGTTATCCTACGAGCAGTACTTC. Its protein is CSVGTSGLSYEQYF.

The chain carries TRBV6-1 and TRBJ1-2, with D perhaps TRBD1 (5 bases). The length of the CDR3 is 16 residues. Between the trimmed V and J ends, which lost 3 bases and 2 bases, there was a span of 16 bases. The germline V gene has CDR1 MNHNS and CDR2 SASEGT. The CDR3 nucleotides read TGTGCCAGCAGTGACCCTTCGGGAGGGACGAACTATGGCTACACCTTC. It specifies CASSDPSGGTNYGYTF.

The V and J genes are TRBV5-5 and TRBJ2-3, with 11 bases that match TRBD2. After removal of 7 bases from V and 3 bases from J, the junction contained 13 bases not matched to a gene. The germline V gene has CDR1 SGHKS and CDR2 YYEKEE (reference sequence). CDR3 length: 17 residues. The CDR3 loop is CASDTGLAGGRTDTQYF. The CDR3 DNA is TGTGCCAGCGACACGGGGCTAGCGGGAGGTCGGACAGATACGCAGTATTTT.

The chain carries TRBV5-1 and TRBJ2-5, with D maybe TRBD2 (5 bases). Germline CDR1 reads SGHRS; CDR2 reads YFSETQ. Trimming left V 4 bases short and J 0 bases short, with 10 bases between. The CDR3 runs 14 residues. CDR3 residues: CASSASSYQETQYF. CDR3 sequence (DNA): TGCGCCAGCAGCGCGTCTAGCTACCAAGAGACCCAGTACTTC.

The V call is TRBV25-1, the J call TRBJ2-1; D gene uncertain. Per germline, CDR1 MGHDK and CDR2 SYGVNS. There are 14 residues in the CDR3. V lost 2 bases, J lost 5 bases, and 10 bases lay in between. CDR3 in amino acids: CASSERSWNNEQFF. The CDR3 bases are TGTGCCAGCAGTGAAAGGAGCTGGAACAATGAGCAGTTCTTC.

The chain links TRBV28 to TRBJ2-7, with D possibly matching TRBD2 (6 bases). The CDR3 totals 13 residues. CDR1 is MDHEN and CDR2 is SYDVKM in the germline V gene. V was trimmed by 10 bases and J by 7 bases, leaving 20 bases between them. This chain's CDR3 is CATRRDWIEEQYF. The CDR3 coding sequence is TGTGCCACTCGGAGGGACTGGATTGAAGAGCAGTACTTC.